These T cell receptor beta chains were read from a single sample in a study of blood T cell repertoires in COVID-19. Clones were sequenced by immunoSEQ multiplex PCR, and TCRdb holds only the in-frame ones, with some missing. The repertoire holds around 150,000 clones, with around 73% as singletons. Sequencing used peripheral blood. All receptors come from a woman in her fifties or sixties with active or convalescent COVID-19. CDR3s include the opening cysteine and the closing phenylalanine or tryptophan. The D gene is left open where the match is weak. Only part of the rows carry a size: once, few, many, or a class if the clone is expanded.

v_call,j_call,d_call,clone_size,cdr3_nt,cdr3_aa
TRBV3-1/TRBV3-2,TRBJ2-3,TRBD2,.,TGTGCCAGCAGCCTAGGCGCGGCGGGAGGTCCAGATACGCAGTATTTT,CASSLGAAGGPDTQYF
TRBV5-5,TRBJ1-3,.,.,TGTGCCAGCAGCTTGAACACATACTCTGGAAACACCATATATTTT,CASSLNTYSGNTIYF
TRBV6-2/TRBV6-3,TRBJ1-5,TRBD1,.,TGTGCCAGCAGTTACTCGGGACAGGGGAATCAGCCCCAGCATTTT,CASSYSGQGNQPQHF
TRBV20-1,TRBJ2-1,TRBD2,many,TGCAGTGCTAGTCCCGGGACTAGCGATTACAATGAGCAGTTCTTC,CSASPGTSDYNEQFF
TRBV29-1,TRBJ1-6,TRBD1,.,TGCAGCGTCAGGGACAGGGTGGATTCACCCCTCCACTTT,CSVRDRVDSPLHF
TRBV11-1,TRBJ2-7,TRBD2,few,TGTGCCAGCAGCTTTGGGGGGGACTCCTACGAGCAGTACTTC,CASSFGGDSYEQYF
TRBV12-3/TRBV12-4,TRBJ1-1,TRBD1,.,TGTGCCAGCAACCCAACAGGACAGGCTGAAGCTTTCTTT,CASNPTGQAEAFF
TRBV5-1,TRBJ1-1,.,.,TGCGCCAGCAGCTTGGATGGGGCTAGAGAAGCTTTCTTT,CASSLDGAREAFF
TRBV5-1,TRBJ2-3,.,.,TGCGCCAGCAAATCTCCGGGGTCCCCAGATACGCAGTATTTT,CASKSPGSPDTQYF
TRBV4-2,TRBJ1-4,.,.,TGTGCCAGCAGCCGTACAGGGCGGACCTTTAATGAAAAACTGTTTTTT,CASSRTGRTFNEKLFF
TRBV11-2,TRBJ2-1,.,once,TGTGCCAGCAGCTTCTCCCCCTACAATGAGCAGTTCTTC,CASSFSPYNEQFF
TRBV11-1,TRBJ2-2,TRBD1,.,TGTGCCAGCAGCCGGGACAGGGTAACCGGGGAGCTGTTTTTT,CASSRDRVTGELFF
TRBV19,TRBJ1-2,TRBD1,few,TGTGCCAGTAGCGCCATCGGGACAGAGTGGTATGGCTACACCTTC,CASSAIGTEWYGYTF
TRBV30,TRBJ2-2,.,.,TGTGCCTGGAGTTCGGGGTTAACCGGGGAGCTGTTTTTT,CAWSSGLTGELFF
TRBV12-3/TRBV12-4,TRBJ1-1,.,.,TGTGCCAGCAGCCCCTTTAAGGAGACTGAAGCTTTCTTT,CASSPFKETEAFF
TRBV19,TRBJ2-7,TRBD1,once,TGTGCCAGTAGTATAGATGGCCCCCGGGGGACAGGGGGAACCTACGAGCAGTACTTC,CASSIDGPRGTGGTYEQYF
TRBV6-6,TRBJ2-7,TRBD1,.,TGTGCCAGCACCCGACAGGGGGGAGTCGAGCAGTACTTC,CASTRQGGVEQYF
TRBV20-1,TRBJ2-2,TRBD2,once,TGCAGTGCTAGTAAGCCGGGGGGCACCGGGGAGCTGTTTTTT,CSASKPGGTGELFF
TRBV5-1,TRBJ2-1,TRBD2,.,TGCGCCAGCAGCTTGGCTAGCGGCGGTGAGCAGTTCTTC,CASSLASGGEQFF
TRBV6-2/TRBV6-3,TRBJ2-2,TRBD2,.,TGTGCCAGCAGTTCCAGGGTAGCGGGAGCGAACACCGGGGAGCTGTTTTTT,CASSSRVAGANTGELFF
TRBV10-2,TRBJ2-3,TRBD2,few,TGCGCCACATCGGGACTAGGGAGCACAGATACGCAGTATTTT,CATSGLGSTDTQYF
TRBV28,TRBJ2-2,TRBD2,few,TGTGCCAGCAGTTTAGTAGCGGGAGGGCCCTCGGGCACCGGGGAGCTGTTTTTT,CASSLVAGGPSGTGELFF
TRBV27,TRBJ2-1,TRBD2,.,TGTGCCAGCAGTCCCATCGGGACTAGCAGTGAGCAGTTCTTC,CASSPIGTSSEQFF
TRBV2,TRBJ2-2,TRBD1,.,TGTGCCAGTAGACAGGGGACCACCGGGGAGCTGTTTTTT,CASRQGTTGELFF
TRBV6-6,TRBJ2-5,.,.,TGTGCCAGCAGTCCCTCCGGCCAAGGGGTGGAGACCCAGTACTTC,CASSPSGQGVETQYF
TRBV30,TRBJ1-1,.,.,TGTGCCTGGAGTGCCTTTAACACGGGAATCATGAACACTGAAGCTTTCTTT,CAWSAFNTGIMNTEAFF
TRBV9,TRBJ2-7,.,.,TGTGCCAGCAGCGTAGATGAGCTGGCGGTTCCCTCCTACGAGCAGTACTTC,CASSVDELAVPSYEQYF
TRBV5-4,TRBJ1-1,TRBD1,once,TGTGCCAGCAGCACAGGGGTTATGAACACTGAAGCTTTCTTT,CASSTGVMNTEAFF
TRBV2,TRBJ2-7,.,.,TGTGCCAGCAGCCGCAGTTCAAACCAGGGCGACGAGCAGTACTTC,CASSRSSNQGDEQYF
TRBV24-1,TRBJ1-5,TRBD1,.,TGTGCCACCAGCAGACCTCCGCGGGACAGGGGGAATCAGCCCCAGCATTTT,CATSRPPRDRGNQPQHF
TRBV7-2,TRBJ2-1,TRBD2,.,TGTGCCAGCAGCTCGCCGGGACTAGCGTACAATGAGCAGTTCTTC,CASSSPGLAYNEQFF
TRBV3-1/TRBV3-2,TRBJ2-1,TRBD2,.,TGTGCCAGCAGCCATCGGAGCGGGAGGGCGGTGGATGAGCAGTTCTTC,CASSHRSGRAVDEQFF
TRBV4-3,TRBJ1-2,.,.,TGCGCCAGCAGCCCAGGCGGGGGGGGTCTTCTCTATGGCTACACCTTC,CASSPGGGGLLYGYTF
TRBV7-7,TRBJ2-7,TRBD2,.,TGTGCTAGCAGCTTCGGGGGGGCCCCCTACGAGCAGTACTTC,CASSFGGAPYEQYF
TRBV6-1,TRBJ2-6,TRBD1,.,TGTGCCAGCAGTGAAGCTAGGTCGTTTAGGGGGCGCTTTCCTGGGGCCAACGTCCTGACTTTC,CASSEARSFRGRFPGANVLTF
TRBV5-1,TRBJ1-6,TRBD1,.,TGCGCCAGCAGCGCGGGACAGGGGGCGCGGGGCAATTCACCCCTCCACTTT,CASSAGQGARGNSPLHF
TRBV4-3,TRBJ1-4,TRBD1,.,TGCGCCAGCAGCCGATCAGGGGGAACTAATGAAAAACTGTTTTTT,CASSRSGGTNEKLFF
TRBV9,TRBJ2-3,TRBD2,.,TGTGCCAGCAGCCGACTAGCAGGCACAGATACGCAGTATTTT,CASSRLAGTDTQYF
TRBV11-3,TRBJ1-2,.,.,TGTGCCAGCAGCCCGGGCGGGCAGGCGGCGGGCTATGGCTACACCTTC,CASSPGGQAAGYGYTF
TRBV5-1,TRBJ1-6,.,.,TGCGCCAGCAGCTTGGATGATTCGGGGATTGATTCACCCCTCCACTTT,CASSLDDSGIDSPLHF
TRBV7-2,TRBJ1-2,TRBD1,.,TGTGCCAGCAGCTCCACAGGGGGACTCTATGGCTACACCTTC,CASSSTGGLYGYTF
TRBV4-2,TRBJ1-4,TRBD1,.,TGTGCCAGCAGCCTGGGACAGCCAAATGAAAAACTGTTTTTT,CASSLGQPNEKLFF
TRBV6-1,TRBJ1-2,.,.,TGTGCCAGCAGTGACCCCCAGGTTAACTATGGCTACACCTTC,CASSDPQVNYGYTF
TRBV28,TRBJ1-2,.,.,TGTGCCAGCAGTTTTGGGGCTACTAACTATGGCTACACCTTC,CASSFGATNYGYTF
TRBV19,TRBJ2-2,TRBD2,.,TGTGCCAGTAGTGCCCGACTAGCGGGGGGGACAAACACCGGGGAGCTGTTTTTT,CASSARLAGGTNTGELFF
TRBV29-1,TRBJ2-7,TRBD1,.,TGCAGCGGAAGAGAGACAGGGTGGTCCGACCAGTACTTC,CSGRETGWSDQYF
TRBV27,TRBJ2-2,TRBD2,medium-sized,TGTGCCAGCAGTTTAAGGACTAGCGGGGGCACCGGGGAGCTGTTTTTT,CASSLRTSGGTGELFF
TRBV4-2,TRBJ1-6,.,.,TGTGCCAGCAGCCAAGATAGGCAGGGTGGCTCCTATAATTCACCCCTCCACTTT,CASSQDRQGGSYNSPLHF